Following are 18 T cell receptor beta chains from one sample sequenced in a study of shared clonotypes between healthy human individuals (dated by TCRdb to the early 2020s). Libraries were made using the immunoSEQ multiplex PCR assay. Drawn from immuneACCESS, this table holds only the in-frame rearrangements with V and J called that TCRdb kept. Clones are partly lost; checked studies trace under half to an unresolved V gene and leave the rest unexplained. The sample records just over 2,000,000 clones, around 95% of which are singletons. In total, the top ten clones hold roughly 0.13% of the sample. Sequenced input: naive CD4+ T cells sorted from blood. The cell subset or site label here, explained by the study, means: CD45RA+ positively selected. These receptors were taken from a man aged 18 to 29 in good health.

Here the CDR3 reads CASSLASAALYEQYF. In DNA form, the CDR3 reads TGTGCCAGCAGCTTGGCCTCCGCTGCCCTCTACGAGCAGTACTTC. The chain couples TRBV5-5 to TRBJ2-7; no reliable D call. Trimming left V 0 bases short and J 3 bases short, with 13 bases between. The CDR3 consists of 15 residues. Germline V gene data show CDR1 as SGHKS and CDR2 as YYEKEE (reference sequence). The full variable domain, completed using reference TRBV5-5 and TRBJ2-7, is DAGVTQSPTHLIKTRGQQVTLRCSPISGHKSVSWYQQVLGQGPQFIFQYYEKEERGRGNFPDRFSARQFPNYSSELNVNALLLGDSALYLCASSLASAALYEQYFGPGTRLTVT.

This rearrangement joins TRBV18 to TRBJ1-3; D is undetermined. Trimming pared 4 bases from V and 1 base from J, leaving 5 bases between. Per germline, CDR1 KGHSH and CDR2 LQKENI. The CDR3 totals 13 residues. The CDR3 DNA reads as TGTGCCAGCTCACTTTCTTCTGGAAACACCATATATTTT. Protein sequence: CASSLSSGNTIYF.

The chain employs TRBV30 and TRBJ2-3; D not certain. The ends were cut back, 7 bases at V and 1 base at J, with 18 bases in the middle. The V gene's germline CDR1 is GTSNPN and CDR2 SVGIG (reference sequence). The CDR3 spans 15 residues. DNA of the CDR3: TGTGCCTCGACGGTACCGAACCTACGCACAGATACGCAGTATTTT. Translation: CASTVPNLRTDTQYF.

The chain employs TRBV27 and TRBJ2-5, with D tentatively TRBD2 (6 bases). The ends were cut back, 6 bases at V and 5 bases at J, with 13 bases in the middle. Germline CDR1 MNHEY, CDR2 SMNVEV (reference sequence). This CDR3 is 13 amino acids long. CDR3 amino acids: CASSEGRRETQYF. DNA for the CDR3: TGTGCCAGCAGCGAAGGGAGGCGGGAGACCCAGTACTTC.

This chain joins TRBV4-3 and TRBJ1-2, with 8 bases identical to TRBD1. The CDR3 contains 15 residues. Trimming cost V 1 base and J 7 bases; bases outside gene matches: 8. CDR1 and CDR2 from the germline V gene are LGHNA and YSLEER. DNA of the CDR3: TGCGCCAGCAGCCAAGTGAGACAGGGGAACGGTGGCTACACCTTC. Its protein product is CASSQVRQGNGGYTF.

CDR3 protein: CAWSTVSGTGAFF. The CDR3 nucleotides read TGTGCCTGGAGTACCGTGAGCGGGACTGGTGCTTTCTTT. The rearrangement joins TRBV30 to TRBJ1-1; a possible D gene is TRBD1 (5 bases). The CDR3 sequence is 13 residues long. V lost 2 bases, J lost 11 bases, and 18 bases lay in between. Germline loops: CDR1 GTSNPN, CDR2 SVGIG (reference sequence).

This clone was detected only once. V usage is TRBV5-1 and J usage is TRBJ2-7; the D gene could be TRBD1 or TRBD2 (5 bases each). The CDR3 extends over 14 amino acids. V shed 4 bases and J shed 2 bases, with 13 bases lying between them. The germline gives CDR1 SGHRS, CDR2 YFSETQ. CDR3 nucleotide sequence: TGCGCCAGCAGCGGAACGGGGCTTCCCTACGAGCAGTACTTC. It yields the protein CASSGTGLPYEQYF.

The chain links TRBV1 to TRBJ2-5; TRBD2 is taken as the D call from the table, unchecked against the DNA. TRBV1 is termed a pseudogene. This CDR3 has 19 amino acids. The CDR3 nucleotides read TGCACCAGCAGCCAAAGACTAGCGGGGGCCAAGGAACGAAAAGAGACCCAGTACTTC. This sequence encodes CTSSQRLAGAKERKETQYF.

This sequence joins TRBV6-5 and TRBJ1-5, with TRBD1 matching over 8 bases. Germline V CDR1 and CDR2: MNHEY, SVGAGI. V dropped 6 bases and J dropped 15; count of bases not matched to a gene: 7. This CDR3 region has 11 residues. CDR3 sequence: CASRQGGSWHF. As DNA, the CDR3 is TGTGCCAGCAGACAGGGGGGGTCGTGGCATTTT.

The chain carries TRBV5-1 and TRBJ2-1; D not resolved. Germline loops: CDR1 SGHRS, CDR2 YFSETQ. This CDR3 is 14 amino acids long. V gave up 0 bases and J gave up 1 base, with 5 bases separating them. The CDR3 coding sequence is TGCGCCAGCAGCTTGGTACTGTCCTACAATGAGCAGTTCTTC. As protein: CASSLVLSYNEQFF.

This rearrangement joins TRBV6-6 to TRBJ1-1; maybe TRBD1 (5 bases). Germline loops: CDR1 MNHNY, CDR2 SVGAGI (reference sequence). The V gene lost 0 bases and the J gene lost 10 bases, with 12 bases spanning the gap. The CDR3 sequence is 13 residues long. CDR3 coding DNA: TGTGCCAGCAGTTACTCGCAGGCGCAGGGAGCTTTCTTT. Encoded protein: CASSYSQAQGAFF.

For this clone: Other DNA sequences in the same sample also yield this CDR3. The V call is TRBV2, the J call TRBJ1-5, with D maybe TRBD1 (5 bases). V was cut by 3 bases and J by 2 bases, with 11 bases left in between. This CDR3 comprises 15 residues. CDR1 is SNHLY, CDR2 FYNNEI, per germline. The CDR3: CASSDGQGGNQPQHF. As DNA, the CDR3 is TGTGCCAGCAGTGATGGGCAGGGTGGCAATCAGCCCCAGCATTTT. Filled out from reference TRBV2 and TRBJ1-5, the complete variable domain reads EPEVTQTPSHQVTQMGQEVILRCVPISNHLYFYWYRQILGQKVEFLVSFYNNEISEKSEIFDDQFSVERPDGSNFTLKIRSTKLEDSAMYFCASSDGQGGNQPQHFGDGTRLSIL.

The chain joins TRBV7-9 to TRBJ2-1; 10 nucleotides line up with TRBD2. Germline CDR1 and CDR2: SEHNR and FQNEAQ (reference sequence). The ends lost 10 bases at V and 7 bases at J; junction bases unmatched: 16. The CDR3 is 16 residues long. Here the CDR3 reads CATTSGPLAGVNEQFF. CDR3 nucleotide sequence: TGTGCCACCACCAGCGGGCCCCTAGCGGGAGTTAATGAGCAGTTCTTC. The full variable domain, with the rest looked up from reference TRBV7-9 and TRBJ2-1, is DTGVSQNPRHKITKRGQNVTFRCDPISEHNRLYWYRQTLGQGPEFLTYFQNEAQLEKSRLLSDRFSAERPKGSFSTLEIQRTEQGDSAMYLCATTSGPLAGVNEQFFGPGTRLTVL.

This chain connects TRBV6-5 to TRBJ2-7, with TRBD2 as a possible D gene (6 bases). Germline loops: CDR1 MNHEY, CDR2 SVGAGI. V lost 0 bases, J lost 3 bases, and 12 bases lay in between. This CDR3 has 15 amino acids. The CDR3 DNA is TGTGCCAGCAGTTACTCTCGGGGGATCTTCTACGAGCAGTACTTC. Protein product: CASSYSRGIFYEQYF.

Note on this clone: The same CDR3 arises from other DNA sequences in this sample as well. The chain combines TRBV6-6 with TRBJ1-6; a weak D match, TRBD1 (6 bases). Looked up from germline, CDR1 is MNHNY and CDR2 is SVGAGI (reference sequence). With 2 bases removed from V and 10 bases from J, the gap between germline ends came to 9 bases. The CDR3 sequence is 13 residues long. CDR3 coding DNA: TGTGCCAGCAGTTACGGAGGGGGATCACCCCTCCACTTT. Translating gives CASSYGGGSPLHF.

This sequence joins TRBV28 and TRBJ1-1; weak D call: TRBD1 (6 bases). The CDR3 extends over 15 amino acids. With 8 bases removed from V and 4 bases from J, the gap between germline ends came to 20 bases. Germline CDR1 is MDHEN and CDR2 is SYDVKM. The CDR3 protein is CASGRRAVRGTEAFF. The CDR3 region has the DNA TGTGCCAGCGGTAGACGAGCAGTCAGGGGCACTGAAGCTTTCTTT. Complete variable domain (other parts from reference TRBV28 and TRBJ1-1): DVKVTQSSRYLVKRTGEKVFLECVQDMDHENMFWYRQDPGLGLRLIYFSYDVKMKEKGDIPEGYSVSREKKERFSLILESASTNQTSMYLCASGRRAVRGTEAFFGQGTRLTVV.

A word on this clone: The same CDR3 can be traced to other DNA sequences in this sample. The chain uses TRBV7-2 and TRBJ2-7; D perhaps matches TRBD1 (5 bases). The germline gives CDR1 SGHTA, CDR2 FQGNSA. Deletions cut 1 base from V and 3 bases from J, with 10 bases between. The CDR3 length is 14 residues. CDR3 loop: CASSLGQGVYEQYF. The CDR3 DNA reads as TGTGCCAGCAGCTTAGGCCAGGGTGTCTACGAGCAGTACTTC.

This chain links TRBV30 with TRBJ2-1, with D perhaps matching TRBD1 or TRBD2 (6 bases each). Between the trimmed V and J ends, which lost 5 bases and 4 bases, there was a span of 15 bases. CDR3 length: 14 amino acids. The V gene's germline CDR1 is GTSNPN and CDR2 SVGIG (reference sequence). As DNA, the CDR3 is TGTGCCTGGCTGAGAGGGGGGAGATACAATGAGCAGTTCTTC. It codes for CAWLRGGRYNEQFF.